This T cell receptor (beta chain) originates from a study of early T cells in non-severe SARS-CoV-2 infection. Whole-study results and caveats: There was a bias toward anti-spike CD8 responses in VDJdb matching, which missed private and CD4 specificities.

This clonotype was found many times. The antigen remains undetermined. TCRdb used MiXCR to reprocess the 5' RACE reads, holding one entry per CDR3 protein. The data show 60,000 to 70,000 distinct CDR3 sequences, over 4.5% seen once. Trimming cost V 5 bases and J 1 base; bases outside gene matches: 4. CDR3 length: 15 amino acids. In germline, CDR1 is MNHEY, CDR2 SMNVEV (reference sequence). The sequencing sample was made of whole blood. The origin of this receptor is an adult who was a healthcare worker with PCR-confirmed SARS-CoV-2 infection or an uninfected control (not recorded which). This sequence joins TRBV27 and TRBJ2-1; 8 positions match TRBD1. The CDR3 protein is CASSPNRGSYNEQFF. The CDR3 nucleotides read TGTGCCAGCAGTCCAAACAGGGGGTCCTACAATGAGCAGTTCTTC.